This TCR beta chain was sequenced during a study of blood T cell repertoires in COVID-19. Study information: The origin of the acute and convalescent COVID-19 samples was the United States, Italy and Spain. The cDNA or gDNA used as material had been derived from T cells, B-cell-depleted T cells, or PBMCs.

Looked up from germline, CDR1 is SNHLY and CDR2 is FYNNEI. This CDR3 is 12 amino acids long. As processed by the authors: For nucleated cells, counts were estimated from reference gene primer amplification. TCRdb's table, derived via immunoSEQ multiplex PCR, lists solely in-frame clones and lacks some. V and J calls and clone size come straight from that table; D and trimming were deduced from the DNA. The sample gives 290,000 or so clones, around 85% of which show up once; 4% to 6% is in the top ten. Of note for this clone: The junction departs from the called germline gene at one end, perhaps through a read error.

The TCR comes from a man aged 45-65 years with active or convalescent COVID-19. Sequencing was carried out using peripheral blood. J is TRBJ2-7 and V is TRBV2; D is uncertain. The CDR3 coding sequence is TGTGCCAGCACGAGTAGCTCCTACGGGCAGTACTTC. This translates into CASTSSSYGQYF.